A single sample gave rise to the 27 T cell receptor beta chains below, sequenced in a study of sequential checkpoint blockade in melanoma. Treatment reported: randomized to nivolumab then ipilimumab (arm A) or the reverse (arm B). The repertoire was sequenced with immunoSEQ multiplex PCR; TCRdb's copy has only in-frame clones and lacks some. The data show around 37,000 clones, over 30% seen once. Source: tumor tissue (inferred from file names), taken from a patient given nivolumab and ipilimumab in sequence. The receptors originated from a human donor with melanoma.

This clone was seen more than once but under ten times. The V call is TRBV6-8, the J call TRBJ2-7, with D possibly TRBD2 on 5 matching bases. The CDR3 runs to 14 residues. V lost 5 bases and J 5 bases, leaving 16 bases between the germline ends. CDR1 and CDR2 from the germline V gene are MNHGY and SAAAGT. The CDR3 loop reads CASSAMGSRDEQYF. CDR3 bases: TGTGCCAGCAGTGCGATGGGGAGTCGAGACGAGCAGTACTTC.

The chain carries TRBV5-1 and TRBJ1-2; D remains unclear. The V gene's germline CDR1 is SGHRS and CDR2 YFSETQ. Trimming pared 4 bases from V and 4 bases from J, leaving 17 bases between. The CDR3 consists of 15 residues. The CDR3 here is CASSPVNGVPYGYTF. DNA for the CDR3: TGCGCCAGCAGCCCGGTGAATGGGGTTCCCTATGGCTACACCTTC. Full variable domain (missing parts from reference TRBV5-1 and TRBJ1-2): KAGVTQTPRYLIKTRGQQVTLSCSPISGHRSVSWYQQTPGQGLQFLFEYFSETQRNKGNFPGRFSGRQFSNSRSEMNVSTLELGDSALYLCASSPVNGVPYGYTFGSGTRLTVV.

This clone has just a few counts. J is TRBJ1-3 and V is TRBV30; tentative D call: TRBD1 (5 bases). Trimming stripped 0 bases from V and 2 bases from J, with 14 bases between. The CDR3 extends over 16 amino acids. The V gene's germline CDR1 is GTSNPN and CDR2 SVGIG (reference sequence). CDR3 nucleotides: TGTGCCTGGAGTGTTTCTTCGGGGCTGGCTGGAAACACCATATATTTT. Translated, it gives CAWSVSSGLAGNTIYF.

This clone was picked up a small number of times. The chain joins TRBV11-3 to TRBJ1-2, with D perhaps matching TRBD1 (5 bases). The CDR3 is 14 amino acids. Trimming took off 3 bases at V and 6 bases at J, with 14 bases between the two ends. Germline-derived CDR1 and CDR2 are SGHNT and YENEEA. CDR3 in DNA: TGTGCCAGCAGCTTGATGGGGGAACGGAATGGCTACACCTTC. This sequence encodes CASSLMGERNGYTF.

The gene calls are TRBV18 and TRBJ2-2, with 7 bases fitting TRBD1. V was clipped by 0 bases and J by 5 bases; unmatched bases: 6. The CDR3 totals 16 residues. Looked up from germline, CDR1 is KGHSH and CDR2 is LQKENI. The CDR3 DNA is TGTGCCAGCTCACCACCCGACAGGGTAATAACCGGGGAGCTGTTTTTT. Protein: CASSPPDRVITGELFF.

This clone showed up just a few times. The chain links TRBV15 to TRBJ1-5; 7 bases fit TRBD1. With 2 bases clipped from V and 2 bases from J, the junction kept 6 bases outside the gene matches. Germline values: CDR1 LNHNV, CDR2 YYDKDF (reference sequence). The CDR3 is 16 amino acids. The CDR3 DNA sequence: TGTGCCACCAGCAGATGGGATACAGGGGGCAATCAGCCCCAGCATTTT. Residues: CATSRWDTGGNQPQHF.

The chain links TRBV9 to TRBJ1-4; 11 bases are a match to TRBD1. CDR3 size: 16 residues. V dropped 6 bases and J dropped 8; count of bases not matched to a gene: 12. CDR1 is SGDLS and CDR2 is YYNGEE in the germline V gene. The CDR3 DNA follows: TGTGCCAGCAAAACGGGACAGGGGGTGATTAAGGAAAAACTGTTTTTT. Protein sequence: CASKTGQGVIKEKLFF.

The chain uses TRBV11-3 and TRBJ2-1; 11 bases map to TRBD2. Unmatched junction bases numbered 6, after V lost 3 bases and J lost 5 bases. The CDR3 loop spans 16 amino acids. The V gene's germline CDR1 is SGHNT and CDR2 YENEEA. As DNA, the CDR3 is TGTGCCAGCAGCTTGGAGGTGACTAGCGGGAACAATGAGCAGTTCTTC. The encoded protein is CASSLEVTSGNNEQFF.

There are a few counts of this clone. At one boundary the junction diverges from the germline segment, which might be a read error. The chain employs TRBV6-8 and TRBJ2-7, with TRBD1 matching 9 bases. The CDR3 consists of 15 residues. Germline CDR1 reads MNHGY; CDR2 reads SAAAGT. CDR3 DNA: TGTGCCAGCAGTGACTCGACAGGGGGGCTCTACGAGCAGTACTTC. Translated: CASSDSTGGLYEQYF.

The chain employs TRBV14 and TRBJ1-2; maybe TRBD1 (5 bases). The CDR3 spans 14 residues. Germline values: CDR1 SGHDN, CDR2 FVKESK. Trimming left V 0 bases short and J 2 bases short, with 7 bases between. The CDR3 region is CASSQDNRNYGYTF. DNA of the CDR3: TGTGCCAGCAGCCAAGACAACAGGAACTATGGCTACACCTTC.

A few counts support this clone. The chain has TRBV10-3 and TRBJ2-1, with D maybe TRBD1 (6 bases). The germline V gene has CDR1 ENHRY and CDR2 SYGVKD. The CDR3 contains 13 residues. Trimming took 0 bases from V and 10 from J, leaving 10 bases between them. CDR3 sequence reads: CAISESAGAEQFF. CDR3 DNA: TGTGCCATCAGTGAGTCTGCAGGGGCCGAGCAGTTCTTC.

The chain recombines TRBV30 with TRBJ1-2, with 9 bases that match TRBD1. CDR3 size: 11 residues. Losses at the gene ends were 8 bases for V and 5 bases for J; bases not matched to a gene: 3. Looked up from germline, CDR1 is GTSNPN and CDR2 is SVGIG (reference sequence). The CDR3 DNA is TGTGCCGCGGGACAGGGATATGGCTACACCTTC. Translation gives CAAGQGYGYTF.

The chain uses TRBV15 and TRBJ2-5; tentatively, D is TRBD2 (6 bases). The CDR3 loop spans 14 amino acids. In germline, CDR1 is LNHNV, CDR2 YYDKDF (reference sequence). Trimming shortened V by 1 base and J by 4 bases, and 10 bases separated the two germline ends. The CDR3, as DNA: TGTGCCACCAGCAGAGGCCAAGCGGGAGAGACCCAGTACTTC. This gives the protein CATSRGQAGETQYF.

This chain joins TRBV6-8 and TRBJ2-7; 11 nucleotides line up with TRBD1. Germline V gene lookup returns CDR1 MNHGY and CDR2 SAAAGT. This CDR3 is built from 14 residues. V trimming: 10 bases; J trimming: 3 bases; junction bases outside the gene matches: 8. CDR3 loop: CATHSGTGGYEQYF. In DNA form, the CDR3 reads TGTGCCACCCACTCCGGGACAGGGGGCTACGAGCAGTACTTC.

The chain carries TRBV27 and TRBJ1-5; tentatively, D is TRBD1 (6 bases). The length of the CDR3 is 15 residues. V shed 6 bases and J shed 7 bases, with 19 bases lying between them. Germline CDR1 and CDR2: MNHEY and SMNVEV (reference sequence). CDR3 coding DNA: TGTGCCAGCAGGGCCGCTGAAGGGGGACGCCAGCCCCAGCATTTT. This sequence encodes CASRAAEGGRQPQHF.

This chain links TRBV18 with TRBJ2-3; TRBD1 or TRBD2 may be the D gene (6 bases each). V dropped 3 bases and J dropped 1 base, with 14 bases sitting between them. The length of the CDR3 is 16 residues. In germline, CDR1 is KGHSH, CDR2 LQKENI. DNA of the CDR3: TGTGCCAGCTCACCGCAAGGGGGGACTCGCACAGATACGCAGTATTTT. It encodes CASSPQGGTRTDTQYF.

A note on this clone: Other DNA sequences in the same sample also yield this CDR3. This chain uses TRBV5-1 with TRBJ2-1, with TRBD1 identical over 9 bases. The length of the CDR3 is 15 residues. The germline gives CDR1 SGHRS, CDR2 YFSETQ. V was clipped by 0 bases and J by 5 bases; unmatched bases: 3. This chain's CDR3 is CASSLGGTGNNEQFF. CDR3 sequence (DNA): TGCGCCAGCAGCTTGGGAGGGACAGGGAACAATGAGCAGTTCTTC.

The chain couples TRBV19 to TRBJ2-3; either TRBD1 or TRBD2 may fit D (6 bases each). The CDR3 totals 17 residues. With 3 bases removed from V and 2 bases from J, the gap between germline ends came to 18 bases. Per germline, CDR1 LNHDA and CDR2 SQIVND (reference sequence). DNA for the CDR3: TGTGCCAGTAGTATTGGTAGGGGGGCTCCCTTCACAGATACGCAGTATTTT. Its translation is CASSIGRGAPFTDTQYF. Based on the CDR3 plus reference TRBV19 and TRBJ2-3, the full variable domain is DGGITQSPKYLFRKEGQNVTLSCEQNLNHDAMYWYRQDPGQGLRLIYYSQIVNDFQKGDIAEGYSVSREKKESFPLTVTSAQKNPTAFYLCASSIGRGAPFTDTQYFGPGTRLTVL.

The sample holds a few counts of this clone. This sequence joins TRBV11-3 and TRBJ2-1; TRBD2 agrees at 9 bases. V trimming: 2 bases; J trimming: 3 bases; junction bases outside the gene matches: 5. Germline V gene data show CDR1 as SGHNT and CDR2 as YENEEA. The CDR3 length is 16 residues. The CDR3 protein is CASSLTGTSSYNEQFF. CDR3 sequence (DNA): TGTGCCAGCAGCTTAACGGGGACTAGCAGCTACAATGAGCAGTTCTTC.

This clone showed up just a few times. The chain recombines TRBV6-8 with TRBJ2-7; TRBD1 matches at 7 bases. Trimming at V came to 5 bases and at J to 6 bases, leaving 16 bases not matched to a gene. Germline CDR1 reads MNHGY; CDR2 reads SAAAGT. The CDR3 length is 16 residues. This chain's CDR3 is CASSATVTGVSGEQYF. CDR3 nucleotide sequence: TGTGCCAGCAGTGCGACCGTAACAGGGGTTTCCGGCGAGCAGTACTTC.

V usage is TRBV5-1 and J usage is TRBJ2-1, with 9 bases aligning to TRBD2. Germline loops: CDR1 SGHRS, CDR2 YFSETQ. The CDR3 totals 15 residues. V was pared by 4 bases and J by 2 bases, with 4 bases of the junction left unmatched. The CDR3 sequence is CASSPSGNPYNEQFF. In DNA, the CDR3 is TGCGCCAGCAGCCCTAGCGGGAACCCCTACAATGAGCAGTTCTTC.

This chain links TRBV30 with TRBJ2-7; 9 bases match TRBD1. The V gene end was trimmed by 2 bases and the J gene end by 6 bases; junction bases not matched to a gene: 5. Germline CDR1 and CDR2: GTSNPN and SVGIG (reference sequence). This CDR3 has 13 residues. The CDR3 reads CAWSKGQGSEQYF. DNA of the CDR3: TGTGCCTGGAGTAAGGGACAGGGTAGCGAGCAGTACTTC.

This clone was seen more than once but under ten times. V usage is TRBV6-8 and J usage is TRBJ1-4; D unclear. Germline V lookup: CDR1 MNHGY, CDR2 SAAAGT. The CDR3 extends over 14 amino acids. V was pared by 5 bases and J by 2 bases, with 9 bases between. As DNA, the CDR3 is TGTGCCAGCAGTCCAGGAGTGACTAATGAAAAACTGTTTTTT. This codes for CASSPGVTNEKLFF.

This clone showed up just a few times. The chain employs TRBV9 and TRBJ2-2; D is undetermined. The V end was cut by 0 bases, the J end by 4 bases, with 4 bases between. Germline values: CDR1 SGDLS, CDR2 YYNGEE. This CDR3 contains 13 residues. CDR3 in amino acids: CASSVEITGELFF. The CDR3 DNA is TGTGCCAGCAGCGTAGAGATCACCGGGGAGCTGTTTTTT.

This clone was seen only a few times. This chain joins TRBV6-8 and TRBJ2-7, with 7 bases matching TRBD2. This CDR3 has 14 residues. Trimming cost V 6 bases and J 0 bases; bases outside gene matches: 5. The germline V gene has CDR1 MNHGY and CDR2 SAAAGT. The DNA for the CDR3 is TGTGCCAGCAGCCCTCGGACTAGCTCCTACGAGCAGTACTTC. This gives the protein CASSPRTSSYEQYF.

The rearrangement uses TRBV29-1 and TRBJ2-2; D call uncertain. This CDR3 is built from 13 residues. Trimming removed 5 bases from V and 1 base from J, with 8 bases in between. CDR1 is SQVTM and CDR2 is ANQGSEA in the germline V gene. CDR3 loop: CSVQKGNTGELFF. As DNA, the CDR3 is TGCAGCGTTCAGAAGGGGAACACCGGGGAGCTGTTTTTT.

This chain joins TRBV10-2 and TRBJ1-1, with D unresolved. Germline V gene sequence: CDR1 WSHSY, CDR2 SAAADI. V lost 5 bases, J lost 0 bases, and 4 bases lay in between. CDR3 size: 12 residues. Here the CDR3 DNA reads TGCGCCAGCAGTAGTGTGAACACTGAAGCTTTCTTT. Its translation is CASSSVNTEAFF.